This entry lists 29 T cell receptor beta chains sequenced from one sample in a study of CD8 T cells in Susac syndrome. RNA in amounts of about 0.5 to 1 ug was reverse transcribed with random hexamers. TCRdb redid the calling of the immunoSEQ multiplex PCR reads with MiXCR, one entry per CDR3 protein. In the table there are approximately 190,000 distinct CDR3 sequences, about 94% of which are singletons. The sample was CD4+ T cells from PBMCs. These receptors were obtained from a human donor in good health.

In this sample, this clonotype turned up once. This chain connects TRBV5-1 to TRBJ2-7; 7 nucleotides match TRBD1. V gave up 4 bases and J gave up 6 bases; unmatched junction bases: 13. This CDR3 has 15 residues. Per germline, CDR1 SGHRS and CDR2 YFSETQ. CDR3 amino acids: CASSGQAGLETEQYF. CDR3 DNA: TGCGCCAGCAGCGGACAGGCGGGCCTAGAGACCGAGCAGTACTTC.

The V and J genes are TRBV20-1 and TRBJ2-7; 11 bases agree with TRBD1. J gave up 6 bases and V 2 bases, and 12 bases lay outside the gene matches. The CDR3 runs to 16 residues. CDR1 is DFQATT and CDR2 is SNEGSKA in the germline V gene (reference sequence). The CDR3 loop reads CSARRSVGQGGIEQYF. CDR3 DNA: TGCAGTGCTAGAAGGAGTGTGGGACAGGGGGGCATCGAGCAGTACTTC.

The chain combines TRBV12-3 or TRBV12-4 with TRBJ1-2; 7 positions match TRBD1. J lost 6 bases, V lost 3 bases, and 4 bases had no gene match. The CDR3 is 13 amino acids. For the CDR3, the DNA is TGTGCCAGCAGTTTTGGGACAGTTCATGGCTACACCTTC. It codes for CASSFGTVHGYTF.

This clonotype appeared once. The CDR3 spells CASSTLDRGNQPQHF. The CDR3 coding sequence is TGTGCCAGCAGTACCTTAGACAGGGGCAATCAGCCCCAGCATTTT. The V call is TRBV6-5, the J call TRBJ1-5, with 7 bases lining up with TRBD1. Germline V gene data show CDR1 as MNHEY and CDR2 as SVGAGI. The V and J ends lost 5 bases and 2 bases, in that order; junction bases with no gene match: 6. This CDR3 region has 15 residues.

The chain recombines TRBV28 with TRBJ1-2; 9 nucleotides match TRBD1. This CDR3 contains 12 residues. The germline CDR1 and CDR2 sequences are MDHEN and SYDVKM. The V and J ends lost 4 bases and 8 bases, in that order; junction bases with no gene match: 2. The CDR3 here is CASSYRGRGYTF. CDR3 nucleotides: TGTGCCAGCAGTTACAGGGGGCGAGGCTACACCTTC.

The CDR3 loop reads CASSPTGPTEAFF. The CDR3 bases are TGTGCCAGCTCACCCACAGGTCCCACTGAAGCTTTCTTT. The rearrangement uses TRBV18 and TRBJ1-1; perhaps TRBD1 as D (5 bases). V was cut by 3 bases and J by 4 bases, with 9 bases left in between. The CDR3 consists of 13 residues. The germline CDR1 and CDR2 sequences are KGHSH and LQKENI.

The V and J genes are TRBV28 and TRBJ2-5; the D is unclear. The germline V gene encodes CDR1 MDHEN and CDR2 SYDVKM. V shed 3 bases and J shed 0 bases, with 17 bases lying between them. This CDR3 comprises 17 residues. The CDR3 DNA is TGTGCCAGCAGTTTCCGCCTCCCATCGAGGAACCAAGAGACCCAGTACTTC. Translation: CASSFRLPSRNQETQYF. Based on the CDR3 plus reference TRBV28 and TRBJ2-5, the full variable domain is DVKVTQSSRYLVKRTGEKVFLECVQDMDHENMFWYRQDPGLGLRLIYFSYDVKMKEKGDIPEGYSVSREKKERFSLILESASTNQTSMYLCASSFRLPSRNQETQYFGPGTRLLVL.

This clonotype appeared a single time. The genes are TRBV19 and TRBJ1-6; D may be TRBD1 (5 bases). The germline V and J ends were trimmed by 6 bases and 3 bases, with 9 bases remaining between them. This CDR3 comprises 14 residues. The germline gives CDR1 LNHDA, CDR2 SQIVND (reference sequence). CDR3 protein: CASRGDDYNSPLHF. In nucleotides, the CDR3 is TGTGCCAGTAGGGGGGATGACTATAATTCACCCCTCCACTTT. Together with reference TRBV19 and TRBJ1-6, the CDR3 gives the full variable domain: DGGITQSPKYLFRKEGQNVTLSCEQNLNHDAMYWYRQDPGQGLRLIYYSQIVNDFQKGDIAEGYSVSREKKESFPLTVTSAQKNPTAFYLCASRGDDYNSPLHFGNGTRLTVT.

This sequence joins TRBV28 and TRBJ2-5; 9 nucleotides align to TRBD2. In germline, CDR1 is MDHEN, CDR2 SYDVKM. The CDR3 contains 14 residues. V lost 3 bases and J lost 5; bases outside the gene matches: 4. The CDR3 DNA is TGTGCCAGCAGTTTCCGCGGGGGGGACGAGACCCAGTACTTC. Its protein product is CASSFRGGDETQYF.

The V call is TRBV6-5, the J call TRBJ2-7; a possible D gene is TRBD1 (6 bases). Germline CDR1 MNHEY, CDR2 SVGAGI. V lost 0 bases and J lost 5, with 14 bases in between. The CDR3 runs 15 residues. The DNA for the CDR3 is TGTGCCAGCAGTTACTCATCAGGGGCGAGGGACGAGCAGTACTTC. Its translation is CASSYSSGARDEQYF.

The V call is TRBV11-2, the J call TRBJ2-1, with 7 bases matching TRBD1. Germline CDR1 is SGHAT and CDR2 is FQNNGV. This CDR3 contains 14 residues. With V trimmed by 8 bases and J by 1 base, 5 bases remained unmatched. For the CDR3, the DNA is TGTGCCAGCGGCAAGACAGGGTCCTACAATGAGCAGTTCTTC. It specifies CASGKTGSYNEQFF.

V usage is TRBV10-3 and J usage is TRBJ1-5; possible D gene TRBD1, 6 bases. CDR3 size: 14 residues. Germline V gene sequence: CDR1 ENHRY, CDR2 SYGVKD. Between the trimmed V and J ends, which lost 9 bases and 4 bases, there was a span of 16 bases. The CDR3 bases are TGTGCCATTCAACAGGGAGGTGCGAATCAGCCCCAGCATTTT. It is translated as CAIQQGGANQPQHF.

This clonotype appeared once. CDR3 in amino acids: CASSKQRLNTGELFF. Written as DNA, the CDR3 is TGTGCCAGTAGCAAACAGAGATTGAACACCGGGGAGCTGTTTTTT. The rearrangement uses TRBV19 and TRBJ2-2; no definite D call. Trimming took off 6 bases at V and 1 base at J, with 12 bases between the two ends. The germline CDR1 and CDR2 sequences are LNHDA and SQIVND (reference sequence). CDR3 length equals 15 residues.

The J gene is TRBJ2-7, the V gene TRBV7-2; D is ambiguous. V was clipped by 5 bases and J by 0 bases, with 5 bases between them. Germline V lookup: CDR1 SGHTA, CDR2 FQGNSA. The CDR3 loop spans 12 amino acids. The CDR3 DNA sequence: TGTGCCAGCAGCGCGAGCTCCTACGAGCAGTACGTC. This translates into CASSASSYEQYV.

This chain links TRBV20-1 with TRBJ1-6, with 7 bases that match TRBD1. V was clipped by 3 bases and J by 4 bases; unmatched bases: 6. CDR1 is DFQATT and CDR2 is SNEGSKA in the germline V gene (reference sequence). There are 15 residues in the CDR3. The CDR3 reads CSARPGTVYNSPLHF. The CDR3 DNA sequence: TGCAGTGCTAGGCCCGGGACAGTATATAATTCACCCCTCCACTTT.

The V call is TRBV4-3, the J call TRBJ1-2, with TRBD1 as a possible D gene (5 bases). This CDR3 spans 18 amino acids. Germline V CDR1 and CDR2: LGHNA, YSLEER. The ends were cut back, 1 base at V and 5 bases at J, with 23 bases in the middle. The CDR3, as DNA: TGCGCCAGCAGCCAAGGGTTACAGGAAGGGAATTTAGGGTATGGCTACACCTTC. It yields the protein CASSQGLQEGNLGYGYTF.

The chain uses TRBV28 and TRBJ1-5; no reliable D call. The ends were cut back, 6 bases at V and 6 bases at J, with 6 bases in the middle. CDR1 is MDHEN, CDR2 SYDVKM, per germline. The CDR3 is 11 amino acids. CDR3 loop: CASSSVQPQHF. The CDR3 DNA reads as TGTGCCAGCAGCTCCGTTCAGCCCCAGCATTTT.

This CDR3 reads CASSQAPGRISGANVLTF. For the CDR3, the DNA is TGTGCCAGCAGCCAAGCTCCGGGACGGATCTCTGGGGCCAACGTCCTGACTTTC. This chain connects TRBV4-2 to TRBJ2-6; D might be TRBD1 or TRBD2, each matching 5 bases. The CDR3 has 18 residues. Trimming took 1 base from V and 0 from J, leaving 13 bases between them. Germline V gene data show CDR1 as LGHNA and CDR2 as YNFKEQ.

The chain joins TRBV7-9 to TRBJ2-1; TRBD1 matches at 8 bases. Germline values: CDR1 SEHNR, CDR2 FQNEAQ (reference sequence). V lost 1 base to trimming and J lost 0 bases; unmatched junction nucleotides: 11. This CDR3 region has 19 residues. CDR3 region: CASSLEATGVFSSYNEQFF. Written as DNA, the CDR3 is TGTGCCAGCAGCTTAGAGGCGACAGGGGTGTTTAGCTCCTACAATGAGCAGTTCTTC.

The CDR3, as DNA: TGCAGCGTTGGGGCGGGGTCTACGAACACCGGGGAGCTGTTTTTT. It is translated as CSVGAGSTNTGELFF. The J gene is TRBJ2-2, the V gene TRBV29-1, with D tentatively TRBD2 (6 bases). This CDR3 has 15 residues. Trimming took off 4 bases at V and 0 bases at J, with 12 bases between the two ends. Per germline, CDR1 SQVTM and CDR2 ANQGSEA.

The rearrangement uses TRBV4-1 and TRBJ1-2; 7 bases are a match to TRBD1. After removal of 1 base from V and 3 bases from J, the junction contained 5 bases not matched to a gene. The CDR3 extends over 15 amino acids. The germline CDR1 and CDR2 sequences are MGHRA and YSYEKL. The CDR3 loop reads CASSQGQGGDYGYTF. Written as DNA, the CDR3 is TGCGCCAGCAGCCAAGGACAGGGAGGGGACTATGGCTACACCTTC.

This sequence joins TRBV6-1 and TRBJ2-5; 7 bases align to TRBD1. The CDR3 sequence is 15 residues long. Looked up from germline, CDR1 is MNHNS and CDR2 is SASEGT. With V trimmed by 1 base and J by 4 bases, 6 bases remained unmatched. The CDR3 DNA is TGTGCCAGCAGTGAAGGCGGCAGGGGGAGAGAGACCCAGTACTTC. Translating gives CASSEGGRGRETQYF.

CDR3 sequence (DNA): TGTGCCGCGAGGCTTGGGACATCTTATAATTCACCCCTCCACTTT. Residues: CAARLGTSYNSPLHF. This chain links TRBV19 with TRBJ1-6; a weak D match, TRBD1 (6 bases). The V end lost 11 bases, the J end lost 4 bases, and 18 bases lay between the germline ends. Germline values: CDR1 LNHDA, CDR2 SQIVND (reference sequence). There are 15 residues in the CDR3.

This clonotype was counted only a few times. This chain links TRBV12-3 or TRBV12-4 with TRBJ1-5; D is ambiguous. Deletions cut 3 bases from V and 1 base from J, with 4 bases between. This CDR3 is 13 amino acids long. CDR3 residues: CASSFGSNQPQHF. In nucleotides, the CDR3 is TGTGCCAGCAGTTTTGGAAGCAATCAGCCCCAGCATTTT.

The CDR3 region has the DNA TGCAGTGCTAGGTTCGGGACCCAGTACTTC. It specifies CSARFGTQYF. The chain joins TRBV20-1 to TRBJ2-5, with unresolved D. The CDR3 has 10 amino acids. Germline CDR1 DFQATT, CDR2 SNEGSKA (reference sequence). The V gene lost 3 bases and the J gene lost 7 bases, with 6 bases spanning the gap.

The table lists this clonotype with a few counts. The chain has TRBV7-2 and TRBJ2-7; D is possibly TRBD1 (5 bases). This CDR3 region has 13 residues. Germline loops: CDR1 SGHTA, CDR2 FQGNSA. Trimming removed 5 bases at V and 4 bases at J, with 12 bases between. In nucleotides, the CDR3 is TGTGCCAGCAGCCGGGCGACAGTATACGAGCAGTACGTC. This translates into CASSRATVYEQYV.

This clonotype appeared once. The V gene is TRBV5-1, the J gene TRBJ2-7, with 7 bases fitting TRBD1. V shed 3 bases and J 5 bases; nucleotides not matched to a gene: 8. The CDR3 is 14 residues long. The germline V gene encodes CDR1 SGHRS and CDR2 YFSETQ. The DNA of the CDR3 is TGCGCCAGCAGCTCCCAGCCCGGGACAGACGAGCAGTACTTC. Residues: CASSSQPGTDEQYF.

The gene calls are TRBV4-1 and TRBJ2-7; the match to TRBD2 covers 11 bases. With V trimmed by 6 bases and J by 3 bases, 7 bases remained unmatched. Germline V gene sequence: CDR1 MGHRA, CDR2 YSYEKL. The CDR3 totals 15 residues. The CDR3 bases are TGCGCCAGCAGTTTTAGCGGGGGGGCCTTCTACGAGCAGTACGTC. It is translated as CASSFSGGAFYEQYV.

The chain joins TRBV20-1 to TRBJ2-7, with D possibly matching TRBD1 (5 bases). The CDR3 sequence is 13 residues long. V lost 6 bases and J 2 bases, leaving 14 bases between the germline ends. From germline, CDR1 is DFQATT and CDR2 SNEGSKA (reference sequence). CDR3 nucleotides: TGCAGTGCCAAACACGACAGAGCCTACGAGCAGTACTTC. Its translation is CSAKHDRAYEQYF.